Within the sample, the clone carrying this TCR beta chain is medium-sized. Its matching antigen is unknown. The data stem from a study of T cells in tuberculosis. Whole-study context: Samples predate treatment or fall within its first 7 days.

Notes on the study in general: Active tuberculosis alpha repertoires lay closer to GMM-specific TCRs than controls'.

Produced via immunoSEQ multiplex PCR; TCRdb's table is partial and in-frame only. The table has about 22,000 clones, 70% to 85% seen once. Time point: new active TB diagnosis, blood taken before or within 7 days of starting treatment. The source of this sequence is an adult with tuberculosis. The material sequenced was PBMCs, taken at tuberculosis diagnosis.

The CDR3 sequence is CASSFREASYNEQFF. The DNA for the CDR3 is TGTGCCAGCAGCTTCCGGGAGGCCTCCTACAATGAGCAGTTCTTC. The chain joins TRBV7-9 to TRBJ2-1; the match to TRBD2 covers 7 bases. The CDR3 extends over 15 amino acids. Germline CDR1 SEHNR, CDR2 FQNEAQ (reference sequence). The ends lost 3 bases at V and 0 bases at J; junction bases unmatched: 2. Drawing the rest from reference TRBV7-9 and TRBJ2-1, the complete variable domain is DTGVSQNPRHKITKRGQNVTFRCDPISEHNRLYWYRQTLGQGPEFLTYFQNEAQLEKSRLLSDRFSAERPKGSFSTLEIQRTEQGDSAMYLCASSFREASYNEQFFGPGTRLTVL.